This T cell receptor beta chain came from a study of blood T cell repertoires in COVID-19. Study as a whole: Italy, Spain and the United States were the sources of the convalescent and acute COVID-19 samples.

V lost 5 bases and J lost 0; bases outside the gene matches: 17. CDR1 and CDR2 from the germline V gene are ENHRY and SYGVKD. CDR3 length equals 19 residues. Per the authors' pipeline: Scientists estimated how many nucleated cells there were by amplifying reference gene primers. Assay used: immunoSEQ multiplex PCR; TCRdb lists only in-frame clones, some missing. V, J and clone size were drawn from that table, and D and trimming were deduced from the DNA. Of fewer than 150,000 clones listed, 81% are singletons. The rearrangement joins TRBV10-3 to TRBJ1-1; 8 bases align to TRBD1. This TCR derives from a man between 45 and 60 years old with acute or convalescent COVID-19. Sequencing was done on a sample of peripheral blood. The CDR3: CAISQGAVLPRVMNTEAFF. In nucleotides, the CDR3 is TGTGCCATCAGTCAGGGGGCGGTGCTCCCGAGGGTTATGAACACTGAAGCTTTCTTT.